This is a list of T cell receptor beta chains from one sample in a study of T cells in Graves' hyperthyroidism and ophthalmopathy. TCRdb itself ran the multiplex PCR reads through MiXCR, one entry per CDR3 protein. The sample carries approximately 400,000 distinct CDR3 sequences, roughly 15% recorded once. Sequenced: blood. Receptor source: a woman in her 30s with Graves' ophthalmopathy. Both conserved end residues are part of each CDR3. D genes are given only for firm matches. Where a row states a size, it is once, few, many or the class of an expanded clone; other rows omit it.

clone_size j_call d_call v_call cdr3_aa cdr3_nt
NA TRBJ1-4 NA TRBV27 CASRVMGNEKLFF TGTGCCAGCAGGGTCATGGGTAATGAAAAACTGTTTTTT
many TRBJ2-5 NA TRBV2 CASRRVGLVAQYF TGTGCCAGCAGAAGGGTGGGGCTGGTAGCCCAGTACTTC
many TRBJ2-2 NA TRBV5-6 CASSIPGTGELFF TGTGCCAGCAGTATTCCCGGCACCGGGGAGCTGTTTTTT
many TRBJ2-4 NA TRBV12-3/TRBV12-4 CASSQSLGLADIQYF TGTGCCAGCAGTCAATCCCTGGGGCTAGCTGACATTCAGTACTTC
many TRBJ1-3 NA TRBV11-2 CASSYPGNTIYF TGTGCCAGCAGCTATCCTGGAAACACCATATATTTT
many TRBJ1-2 NA TRBV2 CASSEASYGYTF TGTGCCAGCAGTGAAGCCAGCTATGGCTACACCTTC
NA TRBJ1-1 NA TRBV20-1 CSAPAKGGTEAFF TGCAGTGCTCCCGCCAAGGGGGGTACTGAAGCTTTCTTT
many TRBJ2-3 NA TRBV15 CATSARWADTQYF TGTGCCACCAGCGCCAGGTGGGCAGATACGCAGTATTTT
few TRBJ2-7 TRBD1 TRBV10-1 CASSLTGRSYEQYF TGCGCCAGCAGCCTGACAGGGAGATCCTACGAGCAGTACTTC
few TRBJ2-2 NA TRBV7-2 CASSLQITGELFF TGTGCCAGCAGCTTACAGATAACCGGGGAGCTGTTTTTT
NA TRBJ2-4 NA TRBV28 CASSQTNPARDVGKNIQYF TGTGCCAGCAGCCAGACAAACCCTGCCCGGGACGTAGGCAAAAACATTCAGTACTTC
many TRBJ1-1 NA TRBV7-9 CASSFRPRNTEAFF TGTGCCAGCAGCTTTAGACCTCGGAACACTGAAGCTTTCTTT
NA TRBJ2-1 TRBD1 TRBV24-1 CATSAEGTGPSYNEQFF TGTGCCACCAGTGCTGAAGGGACAGGGCCCTCCTACAATGAGCAGTTCTTC
many TRBJ1-2 NA TRBV19 CASSIRKDTGLIYGYTF TGTGCCAGTAGTATTCGAAAGGATACCGGACTTATATATGGCTACACCTTC
many TRBJ2-2 NA TRBV25-1 CASSESSDTGELFF TGTGCCAGCAGTGAATCGTCGGACACCGGGGAGCTGTTTTTT
NA TRBJ2-7 NA TRBV4-1 CASSQARQSLEQYF TGCGCCAGCAGCCAAGCCCGACAGAGTCTGGAGCAGTACTTC
NA TRBJ1-2 TRBD1 TRBV12-3/TRBV12-4 CASSLVVGQVRGYTF TGTGCCAGCAGTTTAGTGGTCGGACAGGTGCGAGGCTACACCTTC
NA TRBJ2-3 TRBD2 TRBV24-1 CATSDQPTPAGGWDTQYF TGTGCCACCAGTGATCAACCCACCCCAGCGGGGGGTTGGGATACGCAGTATTTT
many TRBJ2-5 NA TRBV14 CASSQRLRETQYF TGTGCCAGCAGCCAGCGGTTACGGGAGACCCAGTACTTC
many TRBJ2-2 NA TRBV20-1 CSARDFRDGGELFF TGCAGTGCTAGAGATTTTAGGGATGGCGGGGAGCTGTTTTTT
few TRBJ1-1 TRBD1 TRBV27 CASKIPGQGREAFF TGTGCCAGCAAGATACCGGGACAGGGGCGTGAAGCTTTCTTT
NA TRBJ2-2 NA TRBV19 CAINKQEGGTGELFF TGTGCCATTAACAAACAGGAGGGGGGAACCGGGGAGCTGTTTTTT
many TRBJ2-1 NA TRBV7-9 CASRSTGSYYNEQFF TGTGCCAGCAGATCCACGGGTTCCTACTACAATGAGCAGTTCTTC
many TRBJ1-1 NA TRBV27 CASSFGGSANIEAFF TGTGCCAGCAGTTTTGGGGGTTCCGCAAACATTGAAGCTTTCTTT
NA TRBJ1-3 NA TRBV7-9 CASSLVSRGNSGNTIYF TGTGCCAGCAGCTTAGTCTCTCGGGGCAACTCTGGAAACACCATATATTTT
many TRBJ1-1 NA TRBV9 CASNRGNGRQMNTEAFF TGTGCCAGCAATCGCGGAAACGGACGCCAAATGAACACTGAAGCTTTCTTT
NA TRBJ2-7 TRBD1 TRBV28 CASSSHRDREF TGTGCCAGCAGTTCCCACCGGGACAGGGAATTC
many TRBJ1-2 NA TRBV28 CASSLIGGRWDGYTF TGTGCCAGCAGTTTAATTGGCGGCAGATGGGATGGCTACACCTTC
many TRBJ1-5 NA TRBV28 CASSFEGFAQPQHF TGTGCCAGCAGTTTCGAGGGGTTTGCTCAGCCCCAGCATTTT
many TRBJ2-1 NA TRBV6-2/TRBV6-3 CASSYLGRNEQFF TGTGCCAGCAGTTACCTGGGCCGCAATGAGCAGTTCTTC
many TRBJ2-2 TRBD2 TRBV12-3/TRBV12-4 CASPPSSGGLPNTGELFF TGTGCCAGTCCGCCGAGTAGCGGGGGACTACCGAACACCGGGGAGCTGTTTTTT